These T cell receptor beta chains were read from a single sample in a study of blood T cell repertoires in COVID-19. The data were produced by immunoSEQ multiplex PCR, yet TCRdb's version contains in-frame clones alone and is incomplete. Altogether roughly 230,000 clones are present, 89% being singletons, with the ten largest covering about 4.5%. Input material: peripheral blood. The receptors come from a woman in her forties who had recovered from COVID-19. Both conserved end residues are part of each CDR3. D genes are given only for firm matches. Only part of the rows carry a size: once, few, many, or a class if the clone is expanded.

CDR3nt,CDR3aa,j_gene,v_gene,d_gene,abundance,len
TGCAGCGGGGGTAGAGGCGCATCTGAAGCTTTCTTT,CSGGRGASEAFF,TRBJ1-1,TRBV29-1,.,.,12
TGTGCCAGTTTGGCGGAAGTGAACACCGGGGAGCTGTTTTTT,CASLAEVNTGELFF,TRBJ2-2,TRBV6-6,.,.,14
TGTGCCAGCAGTGATCAGGGCGCCTATGGCTACACCTTC,CASSDQGAYGYTF,TRBJ1-2,TRBV2,.,.,13
TGTGCCAGCAGTGAATGGACAGGGTTAAAGAACACTGAAGCTTTCTTT,CASSEWTGLKNTEAFF,TRBJ1-1,TRBV6-1,TRBD1,.,16
TGTGCCAGCAGCCTCCACGGGGGGCCGAACACCGGGGAGCTGTTTTTT,CASSLHGGPNTGELFF,TRBJ2-2,TRBV7-2,.,.,16
TGTGCCAGCAGCGCCCGCCTCGGCGGTGAGCAGTTCTTC,CASSARLGGEQFF,TRBJ2-1,TRBV9,.,.,13
TGTGCCACCAGCAGAGAGAGGACAGCCCAAGAGACCCAGTACTTC,CATSRERTAQETQYF,TRBJ2-5,TRBV15,.,.,15
TGTGCCACCAGCAGTAATCGTATTAAGTTCGGCACTGAAGCTTTCTTT,CATSSNRIKFGTEAFF,TRBJ1-1,TRBV15,.,.,16
TGCAGCGTTAGGACAGGGGGCCCCTACGAGCAGTACTTC,CSVRTGGPYEQYF,TRBJ2-7,TRBV29-1,TRBD1,.,13
TGTGCCAGCAAGTCGAGAGGGCCTGAAGCTTTCTTT,CASKSRGPEAFF,TRBJ1-1,TRBV14,.,.,12
TGTGCCAGCAGCTTAGCCAGGGCCGACACAGATACGCAGTATTTT,CASSLARADTDTQYF,TRBJ2-3,TRBV11-3,.,.,15
TGTGCCAGCAGTGCTGGACAGGCTACCTATGGCTACACCTTC,CASSAGQATYGYTF,TRBJ1-2,TRBV2,TRBD1,.,14
TGTGCCAGCAGAAATGGACTAGCGGGAATCACAGATACGCAGTATTTT,CASRNGLAGITDTQYF,TRBJ2-3,TRBV28,TRBD2,.,16
TGTGCCAGCAGCTTGCGAGGGGGACTAGCGGGGTCCAATGAGCAGTTCTTC,CASSLRGGLAGSNEQFF,TRBJ2-1,TRBV7-8,TRBD2,.,17
TGTGCCAGCAGCGGACTAGCGGGTGTATCCTACAATGAGCAGTTCTTC,CASSGLAGVSYNEQFF,TRBJ2-1,TRBV25-1,TRBD2,.,16
TGTGCCATCCAACAGGCGCCCTACGAGCAGTACTTC,CAIQQAPYEQYF,TRBJ2-7,TRBV28,.,.,12
TGTGCCATCAGTGTAGGGCAAGGCAGCGGTTCAGATACGCAGTATTTT,CAISVGQGSGSDTQYF,TRBJ2-3,TRBV10-3,.,.,16
TGTGCCACCAGCAGAGATAAGCTAGCGGGGGGCGAGGCATACTTC,CATSRDKLAGGEAYF,TRBJ2-5,TRBV15,TRBD2,.,15
TGTGCCACCAGCATCACCCCAGGGGACGGAAACACCATATATTTT,CATSITPGDGNTIYF,TRBJ1-3,TRBV15,.,.,15
TGTGCCACCAGCAGAGATCAAATGGGAGCAACCGGGGAGCTGTTTTTT,CATSRDQMGATGELFF,TRBJ2-2,TRBV15,.,.,16
TGTGCCAGCAGCCCCGCGGAGGGCCCCTATGAGCAGTTCTTC,CASSPAEGPYEQFF,TRBJ2-1,TRBV3-1/TRBV3-2,.,.,14
TGCGCCAGCAGCTCACCTCGGACGGGTGGGAGAGGGAACACTGAAGCTTTCTTT,CASSSPRTGGRGNTEAFF,TRBJ1-1,TRBV5-1,.,.,18
TGTGCCAGCAGTCCGGGACTACCCCGGTGGGATACGCAGTATTTT,CASSPGLPRWDTQYF,TRBJ2-3,TRBV6-5,TRBD2,.,15
TGTGCCAGCAGCCAAGATTCCCGGGGGGGGGCAGCAGATACGCAGTATTTT,CASSQDSRGGAADTQYF,TRBJ2-3,TRBV4-2,TRBD2,.,17
TGTGCCAGCAGCTTGGCAGGGCTCAAATCACCCCTCCACTTT,CASSLAGLKSPLHF,TRBJ1-6,TRBV5-5,.,.,14
TGTGCCAGCAGTTTTCCGGGAGACACCATATATTTT,CASSFPGDTIYF,TRBJ1-3,TRBV28,.,few,12
TGTGCAAGTCGCTTAGTGAGGGTCGGGACAACTTATAATTCACCCCTCCACTTT,CASRLVRVGTTYNSPLHF,TRBJ1-6,TRBV12-2,.,.,18
TGTGCCAGCAGCTCCGGGACACATAGCAATCAGCCCCAGCATTTT,CASSSGTHSNQPQHF,TRBJ1-5,TRBV6-5,.,.,15
TGCGCCAGCAGCCAAGAGTCCGGGGGTGAGCAGTTCTTC,CASSQESGGEQFF,TRBJ2-1,TRBV4-3,.,.,13
TGTGCCAGTAGTGAAAGGGACATTCCCCCAGGAAAACTGTTTTTT,CASSERDIPPGKLFF,TRBJ1-4,TRBV19,.,.,15
TGTGCCAGCAGCCCCTTTTGGGCCCAGGAGCAGTTCTTC,CASSPFWAQEQFF,TRBJ2-1,TRBV7-9,.,few,13